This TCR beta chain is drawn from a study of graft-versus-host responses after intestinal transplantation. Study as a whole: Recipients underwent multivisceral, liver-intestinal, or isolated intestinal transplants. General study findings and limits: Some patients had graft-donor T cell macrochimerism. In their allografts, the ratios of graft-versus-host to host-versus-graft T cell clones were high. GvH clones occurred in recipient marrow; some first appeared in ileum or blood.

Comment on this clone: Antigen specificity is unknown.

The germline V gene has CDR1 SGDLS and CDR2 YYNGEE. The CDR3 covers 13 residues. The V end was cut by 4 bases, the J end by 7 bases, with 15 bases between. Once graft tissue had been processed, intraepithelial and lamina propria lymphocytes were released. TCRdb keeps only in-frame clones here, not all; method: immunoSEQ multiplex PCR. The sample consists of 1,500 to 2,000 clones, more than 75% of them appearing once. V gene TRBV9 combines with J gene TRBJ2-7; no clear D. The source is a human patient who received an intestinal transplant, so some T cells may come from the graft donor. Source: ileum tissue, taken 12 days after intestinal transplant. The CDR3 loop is CASSPSARREQYF. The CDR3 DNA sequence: TGTGCCAGCAGCCCTTCCGCCAGACGGGAGCAGTACTTC.